These 32 T cell receptor beta chains were all obtained from the same sample, sequenced in a study of T and B cells in COVID-19 patients. Each TRB amplification used roughly 220-550 ng of genomic DNA from blood. BIOMED2 TRB-A/B primer pools were used in multiplex TRB PCR. One entry per CDR3 protein, called by TCRdb with MiXCR from the multiplex PCR reads. The sample gives roughly 5,800 distinct CDR3 sequences, 20% to 30% of which show up once; about 20% is in the top ten. Sample: blood. The receptors here all came from a human donor with active COVID-19.

This clonotype rates as medium-sized. The genes are TRBV6-5 and TRBJ2-3; no clear D gene. Trimming took off 4 bases at V and 3 bases at J, with 8 bases between the two ends. The CDR3 is made up of 13 amino acids. CDR1 is MNHEY, CDR2 SVGAGI, per germline. The CDR3 protein is CASSSVWTDTQYF. The CDR3 DNA sequence: TGTGCCAGCAGTTCGGTATGGACAGATACGCAGTATTTT.

The rearrangement links TRBV28 to TRBJ2-4; tentatively, D is TRBD2 (5 bases). The CDR3 length is 16 residues. V was pared by 3 bases and J by 1 base, with 13 bases between. Germline loops: CDR1 MDHEN, CDR2 SYDVKM. The CDR3 here is CASSLSSGLAKNIQYF. CDR3 in DNA: TGTGCCAGCAGTTTGAGCTCGGGGTTGGCCAAAAACATTCAGTACTTC.

The chain has TRBV4-3 and TRBJ2-2; D possibly corresponds to TRBD1 (5 bases). The V end lost 0 bases, the J end lost 4 bases, and 12 bases lay between the germline ends. The V gene's germline CDR1 is LGHNA and CDR2 YSLEER. The CDR3 has 16 residues. The CDR3 here is CASSQETGAITGELFF. The CDR3 bases are TGCGCCAGCAGCCAAGAGACTGGGGCGATCACCGGGGAGCTGTTTTTT.

This clonotype appeared a single time. A junction end diverges from the germline sequence, so it may reflect a read error. The chain links TRBV20-1 to TRBJ1-2; 7 bases are shared with TRBD1. The V gene's germline CDR1 is DFQATT and CDR2 SNEGSKA (reference sequence). The CDR3 length is 17 residues. For the CDR3, the DNA is TGCAGTGCCAGAGATATGGGGACAGCCACCCCAAACTATGGCTACACCTTC. Amino acid sequence: CSARDMGTATPNYGYTF.

As regards this clonotype: A much larger clone lies one base from this, so it may be a read error. The chain links TRBV5-5 to TRBJ2-1; D ambiguous. Germline V gene lookup returns CDR1 SGHKS and CDR2 YYEKEE (reference sequence). CDR3 length equals 12 residues. Here the CDR3 DNA reads TGTGTCAGCAGCTTGGTTCCCTGGGAGCAGTTCTTC. Its translation: CVSSLVPWEQFF.

CDR3 nucleotide sequence: TGTGCCAGCAGCTTATCCGGGACTGCAGACGAGCAGTACTTC. The encoded protein is CASSLSGTADEQYF. The chain employs TRBV7-9 and TRBJ2-7, with D perhaps matching TRBD2 (6 bases). The CDR3 is 14 residues long. V lost 2 bases, J lost 5 bases, and 13 bases lay in between. CDR1 is SEHNR and CDR2 is FQNEAQ in the germline V gene (reference sequence).

CDR3 protein: CATSDLPGGNQETQYF. The CDR3 DNA is TGTGCCACCAGTGATCTCCCCGGTGGGAACCAAGAGACCCAGTACTTC. The chain links TRBV24-1 to TRBJ2-5; D not certain. The CDR3 covers 16 residues. In germline, CDR1 is KGHDR, CDR2 SFDVKD. Trimming removed 3 bases at V and 0 bases at J, with 13 bases between.

The chain has TRBV7-2 and TRBJ1-2; possible D gene TRBD1, 5 bases. V was clipped by 5 bases and J by 9 bases, with 16 bases between them. This CDR3 region has 13 residues. Looked up from germline, CDR1 is SGHTA and CDR2 is FQGNSA. CDR3 sequence (DNA): TGTGCCAGCAGCCCGGGGGGGTCCCTTAGCTACACCTTC. Translating gives CASSPGGSLSYTF. The whole variable domain, filled in from reference TRBV7-2 and TRBJ1-2, reads GAGVSQSPSNKVTEKGKDVELRCDPISGHTALYWYRQSLGQGLEFLIYFQGNSAPDKSGLPSDRFSAERTGGSVSTLTIQRTQQEDSAVYLCASSPGGSLSYTFGSGTRLTVV.

This clonotype was counted many times. V gene TRBV18 combines with J gene TRBJ1-6, with D possibly TRBD1 on 5 matching bases. CDR1 is KGHSH and CDR2 is LQKENI in the germline V gene. This CDR3 has 14 amino acids. The V end was cut by 0 bases, the J end by 8 bases, with 8 bases between. This CDR3 reads CASSPPTVDSPLHF. Here the CDR3 DNA reads TGTGCCAGCTCACCACCGACAGTGGATTCACCCCTCCACTTT.

This clonotype is medium-sized (0.01 to 0.1%). The J gene is TRBJ2-7, the V gene TRBV6-5, with 7 positions matching TRBD1. Germline trimming cut 5 bases from V and 3 bases from J; bases unmatched to any gene: 4. The germline CDR1 and CDR2 sequences are MNHEY and SVGAGI. The CDR3 has 13 residues. CDR3 DNA sequence: TGTGCCAGCAGTGGACAGGACGACTACGAGCAGTACTTC. It specifies CASSGQDDYEQYF.

Many counts were recorded for this clonotype. The chain links TRBV5-4 to TRBJ1-2; perhaps TRBD1 as D (5 bases). Trimming removed 3 bases at V and 5 bases at J, with 17 bases between. The CDR3 consists of 15 residues. Germline CDR1 is SGHNT and CDR2 is YYREEE (reference sequence). CDR3 bases: TGTGCCAGCAGCTCCCAGGGTTCGGGTACTTATGGCTACACCTTC. This sequence encodes CASSSQGSGTYGYTF.

The genes are TRBV5-1 and TRBJ2-2, with no clear D. CDR1 is SGHRS, CDR2 YFSETQ, per germline. This CDR3 has 14 residues. V was shortened by 5 bases and J by 0 bases, with 8 bases between the two germline ends. CDR3 residues: CASSRVANTGELFF. Written as DNA, the CDR3 is TGCGCCAGCAGTAGGGTCGCGAACACCGGGGAGCTGTTTTTT.

In its sample, this clonotype ranks as medium-sized (0.01 to 0.1%). CDR3 amino acids: CASRRQGGIEKLFF. Written as DNA, the CDR3 is TGTGCCAGCAGACGACAGGGGGGCATTGAAAAACTGTTTTTT. This sequence joins TRBV27 and TRBJ1-4; 9 bases map to TRBD1. Trimming removed 6 bases from V and 7 bases from J; junction bases left unmatched: 6. Germline lookup yields CDR1 MNHEY and CDR2 SMNVEV (reference sequence). The length of the CDR3 is 14 residues.

This rearrangement joins TRBV7-9 to TRBJ2-5; 11 nucleotides line up with TRBD1. The V and J ends lost 5 bases and 2 bases, in that order; junction bases with no gene match: 4. The V gene's germline CDR1 is SEHNR and CDR2 FQNEAQ (reference sequence). CDR3 length equals 15 residues. The CDR3 nucleotides are TGTGCCAGCAGCCCCGGGACAGGGGGGCAAGAGACCCAGTACTTC. It encodes CASSPGTGGQETQYF.

The chain recombines TRBV12-3 or TRBV12-4 with TRBJ1-2, with TRBD1 matching over 9 bases. CDR3 size: 13 residues. With V trimmed by 5 bases and J by 5 bases, 3 bases remained unmatched. The CDR3 coding sequence is TGTGCCAGCAGTATGGGACAGGGATATGGCTACACCTTC. It translates to CASSMGQGYGYTF.

This clonotype is medium-sized (0.01 to 0.1%) in the sample. The chain couples TRBV19 to TRBJ1-1; D remains unclear. The CDR3 extends over 10 amino acids. Germline V gives CDR1 LNHDA, CDR2 SQIVND (reference sequence). The V end lost 5 bases, the J end lost 5 bases, and 3 bases lay between the germline ends. CDR3: CASSDTEAFF. In DNA, the CDR3 is TGTGCCAGTAGTGATACTGAAGCTTTCTTT.

The chain is built from TRBV6-5 and TRBJ1-5; possibly TRBD1 for D (6 bases). The CDR3 has 14 residues. V gave up 6 bases and J gave up 11 bases, with 20 bases separating them. In germline, CDR1 is MNHEY, CDR2 SVGAGI. CDR3 nucleotide sequence: TGTGCCAGCAGCAATCCAGGTGGGGGCGAGACCCAGCATTTT. Translation: CASSNPGGGETQHF.

By sample fraction, this clonotype is medium-sized. The chain has TRBV27 and TRBJ2-3; TRBD2 matches 10 bases. V shed 4 bases, J shed 4 bases, and the junction held 5 bases outside the gene matches. The CDR3 contains 15 residues. Germline V lookup: CDR1 MNHEY, CDR2 SMNVEV (reference sequence). CDR3 DNA: TGTGCCAGCAGTTCTTCAGCGGGAGGGGCAGATACGCAGTATTTT. It yields the protein CASSSSAGGADTQYF.

By sample fraction, this clonotype is medium-sized. The chain is built from TRBV6-5 and TRBJ2-2, with unresolved D. Looked up from germline, CDR1 is MNHEY and CDR2 is SVGAGI. The CDR3 extends over 15 amino acids. V lost 0 bases to trimming and J lost 3 bases, with 8 bases between them. The CDR3 DNA is TGTGCCAGCAGTTACTCCCCCGGACACACCGGGGAGCTGTTTTTT. Translation: CASSYSPGHTGELFF.

This sequence joins TRBV7-9 and TRBJ2-2; TRBD2 is a possible D gene (5 bases). Per the germline V gene, CDR1 is SEHNR and CDR2 is FQNEAQ (reference sequence). The CDR3 spans 14 residues. CDR3: CVSSLSGLSGELFF. In DNA, the CDR3 is TGTGTTAGCAGCTTATCGGGATTATCCGGGGAGCTGTTTTTT.

This sequence joins TRBV29-1 and TRBJ2-1; the D gene is possibly TRBD1 (7 bases). The CDR3 has 15 residues. V lost 7 bases to trimming and J lost 8 bases, with 24 bases between them. CDR1 and CDR2 from the germline V gene are SQVTM and ANQGSEA. This chain's CDR3 is CSAYGGGTPLYEQFF. CDR3 nucleotides: TGCAGCGCCTACGGAGGGGGCACCCCCTTGTATGAGCAGTTCTTC.

This clonotype has a count of ten or more. The chain links TRBV6-1 to TRBJ1-5; 11 bases fit TRBD1. Trimming removed 7 bases from V and 0 bases from J; junction bases left unmatched: 2. The CDR3 runs 15 residues. In germline, CDR1 is MNHNS, CDR2 SASEGT. CDR3 coding DNA: TGTGCCAGCACTGGGACAGGGGGTAGCAATCAGCCCCAGCATTTT. The encoded protein is CASTGTGGSNQPQHF.

This clonotype has a count of ten or more. J is TRBJ2-2 and V is TRBV20-1; 10 nucleotides match TRBD2. The germline CDR1 and CDR2 sequences are DFQATT and SNEGSKA (reference sequence). The V gene end was trimmed by 6 bases and the J gene end by 7 bases; junction bases not matched to a gene: 8. The CDR3 has 14 residues. CDR3 sequence: CSAWSGGAGGELFF. In nucleotides, the CDR3 is TGCAGTGCCTGGAGCGGGGGGGCCGGCGGGGAGCTGTTTTTT.

The chain employs TRBV5-1 and TRBJ1-5, with TRBD1 matching 9 bases. V lost 4 bases, J lost 6 bases, and 8 bases stayed unmatched. CDR1 is SGHRS, CDR2 YFSETQ, per germline. The CDR3 loop spans 15 amino acids. CDR3 DNA sequence: TGCGCCAGCAGCGAGGGACAGGGTGTGTCTCAGCCCCAGCATTTT. It encodes CASSEGQGVSQPQHF.

The V call is TRBV7-9, the J call TRBJ1-6, with TRBD1 identical over 8 bases. Germline V gives CDR1 SEHNR, CDR2 FQNEAQ (reference sequence). V shed 5 bases, J shed 9 bases, and the junction held 9 bases outside the gene matches. The CDR3 totals 15 residues. For the CDR3, the DNA is TGTGCCAGCAGCATCGGACAGGGAGCGGTTTCACCCCTCCACTTT. Its protein product is CASSIGQGAVSPLHF.

By share, this clonotype ranks as medium-sized. The rearrangement uses TRBV5-6 and TRBJ1-4, with 9 bases matching TRBD1. CDR3 length: 16 amino acids. Germline V gene sequence: CDR1 SGHDT, CDR2 YYEEEE. Trimming took 4 bases from V and 5 from J; bases not matched to a gene: 9. The CDR3 spells CASSLRAGTGNEKLFF. As DNA, the CDR3 is TGTGCCAGCAGCCTCAGGGCAGGGACAGGGAATGAAAAACTGTTTTTT. Variable domain in full (rest from reference TRBV5-6 and TRBJ1-4): DAGVTQSPTHLIKTRGQQVTLRCSPKSGHDTVSWYQQALGQGPQFIFQYYEEEERQRGNFPDRFSGHQFPNYSSELNVNALLLGDSALYLCASSLRAGTGNEKLFFGSGTQLSVL.

The chain recombines TRBV24-1 with TRBJ2-2; a possible D gene is TRBD1 (5 bases). Germline V gene lookup returns CDR1 KGHDR and CDR2 SFDVKD. The CDR3 extends over 14 amino acids. Trimming cost V 7 bases and J 3 bases, with 11 bases left between them. As DNA, the CDR3 is TGTGCCACCAGAAGGGGCCAAGACACCGGGGAGCTGTTTTTT. Encoded protein: CATRRGQDTGELFF.

In this sample, this clonotype is medium-sized (0.01 to 0.1%). The rearrangement joins TRBV27 to TRBJ1-3; maybe TRBD1 (6 bases). The CDR3 sequence is 14 residues long. Between the trimmed V and J ends, which lost 4 bases and 0 bases, there was a span of 7 bases. CDR1 MNHEY and CDR2 SMNVEV come from the germline V gene (reference sequence). DNA for the CDR3: TGTGCCAGCAGTTCGACAGGCTCTGGAAACACCATATATTTT. Translation: CASSSTGSGNTIYF.

This clonotype is termed medium-sized. V and J are TRBV20-1 and TRBJ2-3; TRBD2 agrees at 7 bases. Trimming at V came to 3 bases and at J to 0 bases, leaving 3 bases not matched to a gene. The germline gives CDR1 DFQATT, CDR2 SNEGSKA (reference sequence). This CDR3 has 14 amino acids. The CDR3 sequence is CSARAGESTDTQYF. In DNA form, the CDR3 reads TGCAGTGCTAGGGCGGGAGAAAGCACAGATACGCAGTATTTT.

By frequency in the sample, this clonotype is large. The CDR3 sequence: CASSKGQGTYNEQFF. Here the CDR3 DNA reads TGTGCCAGTAGTAAGGGACAGGGAACCTACAATGAGCAGTTCTTC. The chain has TRBV19 and TRBJ2-1; 9 bases map to TRBD1. The germline CDR1 and CDR2 sequences are LNHDA and SQIVND (reference sequence). The CDR3 covers 15 residues. V was clipped by 4 bases and J by 2 bases; unmatched bases: 3.

The gene calls are TRBV20-1 and TRBJ2-1, with 10 bases that match TRBD2. The CDR3 is made up of 14 amino acids. Germline CDR1 is DFQATT and CDR2 is SNEGSKA (reference sequence). CDR3 bases: TGCAGCCGTGGGACAGCGGGAGGGGGCGATGAGCAGTTCTTC. It yields the protein CSRGTAGGGDEQFF.

This clonotype was seen at least ten times. The V and J genes are TRBV5-4 and TRBJ1-6; 11 positions match TRBD1. Germline V gene data show CDR1 as SGHNT and CDR2 as YYREEE (reference sequence). V lost 3 bases, J lost 7 bases, and 3 bases stayed unmatched. CDR3 length: 15 amino acids. CDR3 DNA: TGTGCCAGCAGCTACGGGGACAGGGGGAATTCACCCCTCCACTTT. Its protein is CASSYGDRGNSPLHF.